This T cell receptor (beta chain) is from a study of T cell repertoires in cytomegalovirus infection. Study background: Public TCR beta signatures provided an indication of both CMV infection and a matching HLA type.

TCRdb used MiXCR to reprocess the reads, holding one entry per CDR3 protein. This sample yields more than 650,000 distinct CDR3 sequences, of which roughly a third are seen a single time; 2.5% to 3.5% belongs to the top ten. This clonotype was observed a handful of times. This CDR3 is built from 17 residues. Germline lookup yields CDR1 SQVTM and CDR2 ANQGSEA. V was cut by 1 base and J by 2 bases, with 18 bases left in between. The rearrangement joins TRBV29-1 to TRBJ2-4, with unresolved D. The specimen sequenced was PBMCs. This sequence originates from a human donor in good health (CMV status not recorded). Some clones in this sample may be carry-over from other donors' samples. The CDR3 DNA sequence: TGCAGCGTTGAAGCCGGTTCAGCAGTTCGATCCAAAAACATTCAGTACTTC. Protein product: CSVEAGSAVRSKNIQYF.